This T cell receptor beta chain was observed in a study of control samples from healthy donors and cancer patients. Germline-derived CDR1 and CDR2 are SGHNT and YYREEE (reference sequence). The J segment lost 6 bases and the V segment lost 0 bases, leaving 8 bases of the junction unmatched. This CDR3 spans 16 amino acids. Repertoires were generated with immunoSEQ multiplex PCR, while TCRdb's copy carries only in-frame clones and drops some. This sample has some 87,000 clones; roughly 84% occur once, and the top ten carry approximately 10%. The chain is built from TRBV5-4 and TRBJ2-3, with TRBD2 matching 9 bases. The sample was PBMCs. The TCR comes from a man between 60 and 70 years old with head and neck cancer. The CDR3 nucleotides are TGTGCCAGCAGCTTGGCACTAGCGGGCGTTCGCGATACGCAGTATTTT. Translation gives CASSLALAGVRDTQYF.